This T cell receptor (beta chain) was recovered during a study of PD-1 blockade in classical Hodgkin lymphoma. Overall study results and limits: Relapsed/refractory patients reportedly had lower baseline diversity than newly diagnosed patients. Possibly reflecting disease activity or prior therapy, repertoire differences have causes that remain undefined.

Time point defined: newly diagnosed, previously untreated cHL patient sample. Negative selection with magnetic separation was used to purify CD4+ T cells from thawed PBMCs. Comments on this clone: Its specificity is unknown.

Sequencing was performed with immunoSEQ multiplex PCR; in TCRdb, only in-frame clones are kept and a portion is missing. Of about 23,000 clones in the sample, about 91% were seen once. Germline V gives CDR1 LNHDA, CDR2 SQIVND (reference sequence). V shed 8 bases and J 4 bases; nucleotides not matched to a gene: 5. CDR3 size: 14 residues. V gene TRBV19 combines with J gene TRBJ2-3; 11 bases map to TRBD1. The source of this sequence is a human donor with classical Hodgkin lymphoma. The sequenced sample was CD4+ T cells from blood. This chain's CDR3 is CASCPGQGADTQYF. The CDR3, as DNA: TGTGCCAGTTGTCCGGGACAGGGGGCAGATACGCAGTATTTT.